The source of this T cell receptor (beta chain) is a study of neurological immune-mediated disorders. TCRdb re-analysed the 5' RACE reads in MiXCR, keeping a single row per CDR3 protein. The sample has approximately 130,000 distinct CDR3 sequences; 3% to 3.5% are singletons. This CDR3 comprises 16 residues. Trimming took 7 bases from V and 6 from J; bases not matched to a gene: 14. Germline V gives CDR1 LNHDA, CDR2 SQIVND (reference sequence). This clonotype was counted at least ten times. The genes are TRBV19 and TRBJ1-2; TRBD1 aligns across 10 bases. Material for sequencing was PBMCs. The TCR comes from a woman aged 30 to 39 with multiple sclerosis. As DNA, the CDR3 is TGTGCCAGTATAGAACCCGGGACAGGGGCGACGAATGGCTACACCTTC. Its protein product is CASIEPGTGATNGYTF.